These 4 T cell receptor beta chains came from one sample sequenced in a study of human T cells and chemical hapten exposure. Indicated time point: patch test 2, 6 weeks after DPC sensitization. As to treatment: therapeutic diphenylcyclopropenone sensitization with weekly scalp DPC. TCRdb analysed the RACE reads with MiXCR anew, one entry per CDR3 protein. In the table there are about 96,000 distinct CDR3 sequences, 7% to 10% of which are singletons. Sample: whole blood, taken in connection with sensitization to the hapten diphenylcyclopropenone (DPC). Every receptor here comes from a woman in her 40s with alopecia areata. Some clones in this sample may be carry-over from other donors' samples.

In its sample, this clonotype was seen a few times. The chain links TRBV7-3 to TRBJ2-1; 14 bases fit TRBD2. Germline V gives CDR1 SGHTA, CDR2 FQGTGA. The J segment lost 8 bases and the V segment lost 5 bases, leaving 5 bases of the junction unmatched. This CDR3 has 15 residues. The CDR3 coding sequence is TGTGCCAGCAGCCCTCGGACTAGCGGGAGGCATGAGCAGTTCTTC. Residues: CASSPRTSGRHEQFF.

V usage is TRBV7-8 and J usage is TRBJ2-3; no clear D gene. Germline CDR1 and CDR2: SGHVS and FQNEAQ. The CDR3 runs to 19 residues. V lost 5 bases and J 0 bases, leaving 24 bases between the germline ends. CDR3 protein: CASSIVETETFGSTDTQYF. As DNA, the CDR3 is TGTGCCAGCAGCATTGTTGAGACGGAAACTTTCGGCAGCACAGATACGCAGTATTTT.

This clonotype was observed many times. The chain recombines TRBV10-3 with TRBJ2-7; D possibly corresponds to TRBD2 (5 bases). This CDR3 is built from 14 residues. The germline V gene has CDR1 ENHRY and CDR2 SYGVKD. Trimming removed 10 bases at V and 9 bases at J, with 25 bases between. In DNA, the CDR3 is TGTGCCACTGCAAGCGGTATACCTACCTCGGGGCAGTACTTC. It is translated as CATASGIPTSGQYF.

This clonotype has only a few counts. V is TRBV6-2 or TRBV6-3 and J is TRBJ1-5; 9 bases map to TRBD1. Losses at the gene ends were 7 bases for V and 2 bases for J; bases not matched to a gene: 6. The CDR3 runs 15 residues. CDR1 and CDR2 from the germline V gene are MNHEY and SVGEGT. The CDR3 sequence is CASNPTGGGNQPQHF. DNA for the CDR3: TGTGCCAGCAACCCTACAGGGGGCGGCAATCAGCCCCAGCATTTT.